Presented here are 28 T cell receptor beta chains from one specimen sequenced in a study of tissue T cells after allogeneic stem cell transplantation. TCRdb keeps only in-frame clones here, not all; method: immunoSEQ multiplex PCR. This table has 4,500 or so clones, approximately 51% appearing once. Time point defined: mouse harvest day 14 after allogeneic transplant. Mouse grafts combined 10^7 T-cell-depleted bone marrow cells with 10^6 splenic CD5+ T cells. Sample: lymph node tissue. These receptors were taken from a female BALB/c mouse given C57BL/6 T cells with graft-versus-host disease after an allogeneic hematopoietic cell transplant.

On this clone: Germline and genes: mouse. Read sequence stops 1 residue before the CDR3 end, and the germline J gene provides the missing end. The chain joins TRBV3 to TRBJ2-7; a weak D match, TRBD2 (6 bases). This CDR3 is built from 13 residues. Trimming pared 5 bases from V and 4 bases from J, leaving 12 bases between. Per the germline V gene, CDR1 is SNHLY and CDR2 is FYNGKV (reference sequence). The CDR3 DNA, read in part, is TGTGCCAGCAGCCCCGGGACTTTTTATGAACAGTAC. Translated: CASSPGTFYEQY. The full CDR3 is CASSPGTFYEQYF.

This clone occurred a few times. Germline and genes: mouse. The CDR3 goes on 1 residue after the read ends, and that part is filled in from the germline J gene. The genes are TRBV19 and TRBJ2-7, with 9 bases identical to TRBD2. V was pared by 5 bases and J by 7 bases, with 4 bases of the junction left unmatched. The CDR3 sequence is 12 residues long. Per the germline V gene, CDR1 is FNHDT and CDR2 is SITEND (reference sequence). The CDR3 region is CASRTGGLEQYF. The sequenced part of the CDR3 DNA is TGTGCCAGCAGGACTGGGGGTTTGGAACAGTAC.

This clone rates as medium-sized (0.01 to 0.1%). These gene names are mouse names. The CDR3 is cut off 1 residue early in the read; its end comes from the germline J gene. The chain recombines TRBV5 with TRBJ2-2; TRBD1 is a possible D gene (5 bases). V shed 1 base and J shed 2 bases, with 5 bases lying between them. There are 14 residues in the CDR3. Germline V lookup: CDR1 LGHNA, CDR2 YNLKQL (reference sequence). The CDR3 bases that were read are TGTGCCAGCAGCCAAGGACAGAACACCGGGCAGCTCTAC. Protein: CASSQGQNTGQLY. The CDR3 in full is CASSQGQNTGQLYF.

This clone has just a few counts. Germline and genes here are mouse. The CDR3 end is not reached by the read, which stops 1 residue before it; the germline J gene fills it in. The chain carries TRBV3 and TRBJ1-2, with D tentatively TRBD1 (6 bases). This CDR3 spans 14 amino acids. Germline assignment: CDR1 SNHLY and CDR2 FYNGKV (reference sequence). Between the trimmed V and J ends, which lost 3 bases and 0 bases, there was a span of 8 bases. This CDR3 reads CASSFTGSNSDYTF. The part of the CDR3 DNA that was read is TGTGCCAGCAGCTTTACAGGGTCAAACTCCGACTACACC. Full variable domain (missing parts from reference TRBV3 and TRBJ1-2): GPKVLQIPSHQIIDMGQMVTLNCDPVSNHLYFYWYKQILGQQMEFLVNFYNGKVMEKSKLFKDQFSVERPDGSYFTLKIQPTALEDSAVYFCASSFTGSNSDYTFGSGTRLLVI.

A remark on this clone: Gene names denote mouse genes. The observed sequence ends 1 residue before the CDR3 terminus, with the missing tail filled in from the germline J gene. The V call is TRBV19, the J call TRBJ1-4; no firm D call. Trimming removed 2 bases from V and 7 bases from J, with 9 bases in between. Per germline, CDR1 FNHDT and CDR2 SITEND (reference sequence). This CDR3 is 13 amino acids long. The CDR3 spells CASSINRPERLFF. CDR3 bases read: TGTGCCAGCAGTATTAACAGACCCGAAAGATTATTT. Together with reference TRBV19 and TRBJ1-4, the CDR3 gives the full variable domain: GGIITQTPKFLIGQEGQKLTLKCQQNFNHDTMYWYRQDSGKGLRLIYYSITENDLQKGDLSEGYDASREKKSSFSLTVTSAQKNEMAVFLCASSINRPERLFFGHGTKLSVL.

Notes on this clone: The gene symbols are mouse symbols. CDR3 bases read: TGTGCCAGCAGTTTCTCTGGGGGGCCCGGGCAGCTCTAC. This translates into CASSFSGGPGQLY. The CDR3 reads in full as CASSFSGGPGQLYF. The rearrangement links TRBV14 to TRBJ2-2; 8 positions agree with TRBD2. The observed sequence ends 1 residue before the CDR3 terminus, with the missing tail filled in from the germline J gene. The V gene end was trimmed by 0 bases and the J gene end by 6 bases; junction bases not matched to a gene: 1. CDR3 size: 14 residues. Germline CDR1 reads SGHDT; CDR2 reads FRDEAV.

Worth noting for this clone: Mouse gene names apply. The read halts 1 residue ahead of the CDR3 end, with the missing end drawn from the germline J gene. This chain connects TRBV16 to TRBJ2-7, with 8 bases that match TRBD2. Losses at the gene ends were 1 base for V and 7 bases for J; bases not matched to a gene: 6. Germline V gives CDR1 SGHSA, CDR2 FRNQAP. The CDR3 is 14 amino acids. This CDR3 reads CASSLVGGAGEQYF. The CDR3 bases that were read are TGTGCAAGCAGCTTAGTGGGGGGGGCGGGGGAACAGTAC.

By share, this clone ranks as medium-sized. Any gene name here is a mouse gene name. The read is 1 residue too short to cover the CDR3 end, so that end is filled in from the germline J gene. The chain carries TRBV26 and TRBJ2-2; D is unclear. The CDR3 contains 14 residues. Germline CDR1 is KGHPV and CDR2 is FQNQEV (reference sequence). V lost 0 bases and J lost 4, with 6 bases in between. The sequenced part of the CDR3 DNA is TGTGCCAGCAGTCTGTCTGGGAGCACCGGGCAGCTCTAC. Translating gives CASSLSGSTGQLY. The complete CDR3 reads CASSLSGSTGQLYF.

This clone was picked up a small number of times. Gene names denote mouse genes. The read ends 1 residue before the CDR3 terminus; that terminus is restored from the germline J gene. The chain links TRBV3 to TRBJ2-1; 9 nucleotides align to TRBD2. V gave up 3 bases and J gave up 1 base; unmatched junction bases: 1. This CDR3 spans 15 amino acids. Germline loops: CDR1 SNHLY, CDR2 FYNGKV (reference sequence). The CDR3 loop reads CASSFDWGNYAEQFF. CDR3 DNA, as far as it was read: TGTGCCAGCAGCTTCGACTGGGGGAACTATGCTGAGCAGTTC.

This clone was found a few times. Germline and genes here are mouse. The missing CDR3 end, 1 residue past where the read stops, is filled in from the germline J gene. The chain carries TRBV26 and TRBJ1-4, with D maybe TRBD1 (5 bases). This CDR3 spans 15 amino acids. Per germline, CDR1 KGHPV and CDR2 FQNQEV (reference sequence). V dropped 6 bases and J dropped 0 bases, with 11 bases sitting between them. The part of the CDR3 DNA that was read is TGTGCCAGCAGCCTCGACAGAATTTCCAACGAAAGATTATTT. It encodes CASSLDRISNERLF. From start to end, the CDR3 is CASSLDRISNERLFF.

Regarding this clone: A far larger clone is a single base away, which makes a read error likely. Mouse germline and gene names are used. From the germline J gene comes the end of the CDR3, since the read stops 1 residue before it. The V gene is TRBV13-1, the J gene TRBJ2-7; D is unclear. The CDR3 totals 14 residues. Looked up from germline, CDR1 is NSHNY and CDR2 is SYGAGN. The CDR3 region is CSSSDTRSSYEQYF. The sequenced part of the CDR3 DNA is TGTTCCAGCAGTGATACCAGGAGCTCCTATGAACAGTAC.

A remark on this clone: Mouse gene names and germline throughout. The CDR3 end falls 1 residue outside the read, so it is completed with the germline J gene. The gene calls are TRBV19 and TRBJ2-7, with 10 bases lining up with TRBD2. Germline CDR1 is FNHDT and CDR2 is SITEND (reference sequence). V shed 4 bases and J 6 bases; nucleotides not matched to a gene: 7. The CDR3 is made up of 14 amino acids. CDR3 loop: CASSSPWGGAEQYF. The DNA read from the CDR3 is TGTGCCAGCAGTTCTCCCTGGGGGGGCGCTGAACAGTAC.

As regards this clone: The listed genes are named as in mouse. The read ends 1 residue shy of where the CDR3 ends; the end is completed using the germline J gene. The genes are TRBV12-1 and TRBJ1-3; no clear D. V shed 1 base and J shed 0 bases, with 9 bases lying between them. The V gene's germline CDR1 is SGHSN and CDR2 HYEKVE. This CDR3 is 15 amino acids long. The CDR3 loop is CASSLGKNSGNTLYF. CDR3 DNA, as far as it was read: TGTGCCAGCTCTCTAGGCAAAAATTCTGGAAATACGCTCTAT. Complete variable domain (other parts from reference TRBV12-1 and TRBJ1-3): DSGVVQSPRHIIKEKGGRSVLTCIPISGHSNVVWYQQTLGKELKFLIQHYEKVERDKGFLPSRFSVQQFDDYHSEMNMSALELEDSAMYFCASSLGKNSGNTLYFGEGSRLIVV.

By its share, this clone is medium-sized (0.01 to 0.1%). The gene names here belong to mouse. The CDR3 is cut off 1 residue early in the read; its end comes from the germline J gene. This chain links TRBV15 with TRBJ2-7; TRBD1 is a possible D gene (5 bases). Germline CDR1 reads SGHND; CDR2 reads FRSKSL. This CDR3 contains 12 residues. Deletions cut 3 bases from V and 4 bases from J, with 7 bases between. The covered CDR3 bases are TGTGCCAGCAGTTTTCAGGGTTATGAACAGTAC. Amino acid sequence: CASSFQGYEQY. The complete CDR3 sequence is CASSFQGYEQYF.

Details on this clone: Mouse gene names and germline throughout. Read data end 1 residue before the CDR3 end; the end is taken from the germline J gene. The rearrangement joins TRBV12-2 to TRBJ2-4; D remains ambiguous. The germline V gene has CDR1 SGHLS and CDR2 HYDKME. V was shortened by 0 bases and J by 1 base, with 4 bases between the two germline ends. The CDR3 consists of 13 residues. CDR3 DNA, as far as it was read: TGTGCCAGCTCTCTCGAGGGTCAAAACACCTTGTAC. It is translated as CASSLEGQNTLY. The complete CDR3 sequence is CASSLEGQNTLYF.

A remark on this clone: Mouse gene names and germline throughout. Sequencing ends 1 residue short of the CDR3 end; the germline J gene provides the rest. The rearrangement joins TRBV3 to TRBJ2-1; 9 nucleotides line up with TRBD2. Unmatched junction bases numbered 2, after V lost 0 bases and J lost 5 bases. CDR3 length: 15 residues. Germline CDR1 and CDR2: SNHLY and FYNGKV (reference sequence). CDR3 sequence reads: CASSLAGGAHAEQFF. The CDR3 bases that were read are TGTGCCAGCAGCTTAGCTGGGGGGGCGCATGCTGAGCAGTTC.

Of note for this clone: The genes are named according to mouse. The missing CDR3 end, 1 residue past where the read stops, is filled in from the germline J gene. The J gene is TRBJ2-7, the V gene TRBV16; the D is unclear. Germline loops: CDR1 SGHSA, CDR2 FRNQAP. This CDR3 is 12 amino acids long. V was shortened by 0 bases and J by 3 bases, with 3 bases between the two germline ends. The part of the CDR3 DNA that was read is TGTGCAAGCAGCTTAGACATCTATGAACAGTAC. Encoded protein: CASSLDIYEQY. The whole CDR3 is CASSLDIYEQYF.

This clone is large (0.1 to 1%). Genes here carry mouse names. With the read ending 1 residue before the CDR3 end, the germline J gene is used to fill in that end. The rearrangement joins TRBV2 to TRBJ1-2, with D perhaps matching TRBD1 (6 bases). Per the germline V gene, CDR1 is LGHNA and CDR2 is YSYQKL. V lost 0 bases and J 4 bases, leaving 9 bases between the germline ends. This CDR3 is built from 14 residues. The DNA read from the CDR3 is TGTGCCAGCAGCCAAGAGAGGGGGTTCTCCGACTACACC. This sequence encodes CASSQERGFSDYT. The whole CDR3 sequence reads CASSQERGFSDYTF.

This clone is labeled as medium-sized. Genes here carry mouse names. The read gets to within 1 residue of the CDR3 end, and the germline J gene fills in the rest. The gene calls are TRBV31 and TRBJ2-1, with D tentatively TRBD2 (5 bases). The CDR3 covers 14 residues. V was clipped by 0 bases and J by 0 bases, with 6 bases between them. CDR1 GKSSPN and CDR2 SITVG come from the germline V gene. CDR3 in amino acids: CAWSLWVNYAEQFF. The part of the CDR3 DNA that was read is TGTGCCTGGAGTCTCTGGGTTAACTATGCTGAGCAGTTC.

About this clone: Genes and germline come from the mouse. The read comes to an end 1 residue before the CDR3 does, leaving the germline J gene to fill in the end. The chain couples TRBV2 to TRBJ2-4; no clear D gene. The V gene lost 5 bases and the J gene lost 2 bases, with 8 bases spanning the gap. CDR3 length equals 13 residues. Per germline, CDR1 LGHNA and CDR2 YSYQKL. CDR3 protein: CASSFLDQNTLYF. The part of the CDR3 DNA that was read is TGTGCCAGCAGCTTCCTGGATCAAAACACCTTGTAC.

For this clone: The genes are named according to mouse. The CDR3 sequence: CASSQEGQISNERLFF. The CDR3 DNA, read in part, is TGTGCCAGCAGCCAAGAGGGACAGATTTCCAACGAAAGATTATTT. The gene calls are TRBV2 and TRBJ1-4; TRBD1 aligns across 7 bases. The read halts 1 residue ahead of the CDR3 end, with the missing end drawn from the germline J gene. The CDR3 is 16 residues long. After removal of 0 bases from V and 0 bases from J, the junction contained 1 base not matched to a gene. The germline gives CDR1 LGHNA, CDR2 YSYQKL.

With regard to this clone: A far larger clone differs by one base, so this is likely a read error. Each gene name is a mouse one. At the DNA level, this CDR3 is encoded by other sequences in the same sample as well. The CDR3 protein is CASSQTGTGGYEQYF. The sequenced part of the CDR3 DNA is TGCGCCAGCAGCCAAACCGGGACTGGGGGGTATGAACAGTAC. The J gene is TRBJ2-7, the V gene TRBV5; 12 positions agree with TRBD2. The missing CDR3 end, 1 residue past where the read stops, is filled in from the germline J gene. Germline CDR1 LGHNA, CDR2 YNLKQL (reference sequence). CDR3 length equals 15 residues.

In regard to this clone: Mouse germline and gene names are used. Partial CDR3 DNA: TGTGCCAGCAGTTTGGCTCTGGGGAGGGCAGAAACGCTGTAT. Encoded protein: CASSLALGRAETLY. The entire CDR3 sequence reads CASSLALGRAETLYF. The chain employs TRBV15 and TRBJ2-3, with D maybe TRBD2 (6 bases). With the read ending 1 residue before the CDR3 end, the germline J gene is used to fill in that end. There are 15 residues in the CDR3. V lost 3 bases to trimming and J lost 3 bases, with 13 bases between them. In germline, CDR1 is SGHND, CDR2 FRSKSL.

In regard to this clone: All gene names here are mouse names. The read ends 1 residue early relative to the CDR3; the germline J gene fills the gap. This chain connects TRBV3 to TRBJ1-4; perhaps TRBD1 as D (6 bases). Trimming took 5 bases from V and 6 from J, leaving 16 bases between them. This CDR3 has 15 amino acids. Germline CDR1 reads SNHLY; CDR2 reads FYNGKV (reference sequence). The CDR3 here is CASSPRGGIDERLFF. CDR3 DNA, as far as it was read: TGTGCCAGCAGCCCCCGTGGGGGCATTGACGAAAGATTATTT.

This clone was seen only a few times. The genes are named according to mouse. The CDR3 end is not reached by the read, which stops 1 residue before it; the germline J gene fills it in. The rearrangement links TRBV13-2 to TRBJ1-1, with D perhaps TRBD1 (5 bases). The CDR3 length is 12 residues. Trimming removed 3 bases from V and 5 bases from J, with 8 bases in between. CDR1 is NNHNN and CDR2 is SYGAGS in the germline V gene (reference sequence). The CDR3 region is CASGGRQTEVFF. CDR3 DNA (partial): TGTGCCAGCGGTGGTCGACAGACAGAAGTCTTC.

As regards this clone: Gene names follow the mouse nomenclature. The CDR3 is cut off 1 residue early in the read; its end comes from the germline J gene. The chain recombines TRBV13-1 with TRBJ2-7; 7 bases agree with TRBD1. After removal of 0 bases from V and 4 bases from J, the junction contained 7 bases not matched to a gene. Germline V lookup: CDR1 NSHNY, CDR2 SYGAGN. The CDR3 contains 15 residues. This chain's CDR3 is CASSDAGDRVYEQYF. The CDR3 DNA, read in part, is TGTGCCAGCAGTGATGCAGGCGACAGGGTTTATGAACAGTAC.

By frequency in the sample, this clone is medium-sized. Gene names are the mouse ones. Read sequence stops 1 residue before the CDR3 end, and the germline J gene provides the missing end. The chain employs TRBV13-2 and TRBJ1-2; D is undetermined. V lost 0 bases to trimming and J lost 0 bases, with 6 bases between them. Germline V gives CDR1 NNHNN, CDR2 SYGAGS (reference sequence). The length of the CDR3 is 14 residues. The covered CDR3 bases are TGTGCCAGCGGTGATGCGAAGGCAAACTCCGACTACACC. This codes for CASGDAKANSDYT. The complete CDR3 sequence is CASGDAKANSDYTF.

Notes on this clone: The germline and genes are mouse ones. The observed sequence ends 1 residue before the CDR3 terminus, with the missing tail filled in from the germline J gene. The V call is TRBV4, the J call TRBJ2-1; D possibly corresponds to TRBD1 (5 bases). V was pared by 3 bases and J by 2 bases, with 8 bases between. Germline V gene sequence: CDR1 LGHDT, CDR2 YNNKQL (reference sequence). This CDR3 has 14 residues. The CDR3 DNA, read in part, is TGTGCCAGCAGCTACGAGACAGACTATGCTGAGCAGTTC. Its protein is CASSYETDYAEQF. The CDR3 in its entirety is CASSYETDYAEQFF.